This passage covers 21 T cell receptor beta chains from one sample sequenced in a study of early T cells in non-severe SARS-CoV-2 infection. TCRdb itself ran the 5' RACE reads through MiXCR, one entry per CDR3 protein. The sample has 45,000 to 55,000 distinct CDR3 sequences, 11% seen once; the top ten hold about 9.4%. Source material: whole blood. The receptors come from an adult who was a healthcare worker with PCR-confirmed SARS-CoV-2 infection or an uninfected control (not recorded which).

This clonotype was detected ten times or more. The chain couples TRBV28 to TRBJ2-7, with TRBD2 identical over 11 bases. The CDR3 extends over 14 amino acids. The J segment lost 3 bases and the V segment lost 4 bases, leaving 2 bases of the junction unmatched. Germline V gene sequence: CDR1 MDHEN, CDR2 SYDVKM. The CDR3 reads CASSSLAGVYEQYF. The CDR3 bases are TGTGCCAGCAGTTCACTAGCGGGGGTCTACGAGCAGTACTTC.

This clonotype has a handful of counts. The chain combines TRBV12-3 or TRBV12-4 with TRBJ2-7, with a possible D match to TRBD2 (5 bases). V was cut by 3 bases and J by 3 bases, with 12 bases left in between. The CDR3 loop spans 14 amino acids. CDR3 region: CASSFWQTNYEQYF. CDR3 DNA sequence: TGTGCCAGCAGTTTCTGGCAGACTAACTACGAGCAGTACTTC.

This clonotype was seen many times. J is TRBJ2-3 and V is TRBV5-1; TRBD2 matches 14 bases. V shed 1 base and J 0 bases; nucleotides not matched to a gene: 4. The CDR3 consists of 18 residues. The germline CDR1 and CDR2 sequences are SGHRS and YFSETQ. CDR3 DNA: TGCGCCAGCAGCTTGCCGACTAGCGGGGGGGCCAGCACAGATACGCAGTATTTT. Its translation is CASSLPTSGGASTDTQYF.

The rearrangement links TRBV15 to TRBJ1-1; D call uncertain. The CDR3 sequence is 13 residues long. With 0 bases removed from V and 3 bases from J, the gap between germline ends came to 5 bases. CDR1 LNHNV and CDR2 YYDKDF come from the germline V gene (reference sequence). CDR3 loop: CATSRDRDTEAFF. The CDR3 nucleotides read TGTGCCACCAGCAGAGATCGGGACACTGAAGCTTTCTTT.

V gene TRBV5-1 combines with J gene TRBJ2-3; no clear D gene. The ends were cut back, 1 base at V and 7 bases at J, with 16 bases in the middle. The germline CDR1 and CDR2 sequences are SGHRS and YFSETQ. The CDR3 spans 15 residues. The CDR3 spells CASSLSSVEGHTQYF. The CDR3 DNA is TGCGCCAGCAGCTTGTCCTCGGTTGAAGGGCATACGCAGTATTTT.

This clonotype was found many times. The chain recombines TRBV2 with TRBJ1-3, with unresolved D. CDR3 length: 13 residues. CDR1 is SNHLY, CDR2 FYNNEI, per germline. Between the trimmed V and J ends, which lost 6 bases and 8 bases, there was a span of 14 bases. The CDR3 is CASSSGSWDTIYF. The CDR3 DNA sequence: TGTGCCAGCAGCAGCGGGTCTTGGGACACCATATATTTT.

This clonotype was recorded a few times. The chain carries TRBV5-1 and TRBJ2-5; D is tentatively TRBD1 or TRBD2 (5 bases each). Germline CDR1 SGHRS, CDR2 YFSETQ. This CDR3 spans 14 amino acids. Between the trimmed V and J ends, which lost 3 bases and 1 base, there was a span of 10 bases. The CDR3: CASSSGRTQETQYF. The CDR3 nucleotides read TGCGCCAGCAGCTCGGGACGGACCCAAGAGACCCAGTACTTC.

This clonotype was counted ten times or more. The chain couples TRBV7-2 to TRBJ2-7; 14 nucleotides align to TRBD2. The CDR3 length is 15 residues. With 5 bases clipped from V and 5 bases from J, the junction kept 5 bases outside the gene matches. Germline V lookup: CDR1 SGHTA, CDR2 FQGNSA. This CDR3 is CASSGGTSGSHEQYF. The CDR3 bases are TGTGCCAGCAGCGGAGGGACTAGCGGGAGCCACGAGCAGTACTTC.

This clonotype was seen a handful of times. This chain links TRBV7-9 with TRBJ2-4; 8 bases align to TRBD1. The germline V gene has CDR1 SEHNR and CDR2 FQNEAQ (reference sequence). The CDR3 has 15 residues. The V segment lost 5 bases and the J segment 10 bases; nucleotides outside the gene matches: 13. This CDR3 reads CASSRWDQGARIQYF. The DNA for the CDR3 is TGTGCCAGCAGCCGCTGGGACCAGGGGGCGAGGATTCAGTACTTC.

As DNA, the CDR3 is TGCAGCGTCGCAATCTATGACGGCTACACCTTC. Its protein product is CSVAIYDGYTF. The chain couples TRBV29-1 to TRBJ1-2, with D uncertain. The V and J ends lost 6 bases and 8 bases respectively, with 13 bases between them. The V gene's germline CDR1 is SQVTM and CDR2 ANQGSEA. The CDR3 has 11 residues.

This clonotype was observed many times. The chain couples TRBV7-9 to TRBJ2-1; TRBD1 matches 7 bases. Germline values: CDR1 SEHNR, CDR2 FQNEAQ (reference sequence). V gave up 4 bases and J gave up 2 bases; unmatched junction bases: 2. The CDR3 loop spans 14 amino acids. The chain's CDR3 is CASSWDRTYNEQFF. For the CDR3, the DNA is TGTGCCAGCAGCTGGGACAGAACCTACAATGAGCAGTTCTTC.

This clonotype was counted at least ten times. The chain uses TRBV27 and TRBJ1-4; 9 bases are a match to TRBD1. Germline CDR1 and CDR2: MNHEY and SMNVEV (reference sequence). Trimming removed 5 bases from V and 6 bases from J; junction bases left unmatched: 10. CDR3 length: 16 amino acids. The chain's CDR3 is CASSHPWDRAHEKLFF. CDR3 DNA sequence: TGTGCCAGCAGTCACCCATGGGACAGGGCTCATGAAAAACTGTTTTTT.

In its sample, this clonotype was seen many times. The CDR3 DNA is TGTGCCAGCAGCCCATACCCCGGACGGACGTCTCCCGGCGAGCAGTACTTC. Translating gives CASSPYPGRTSPGEQYF. The J gene is TRBJ2-7, the V gene TRBV9; D is unresolved. CDR1 SGDLS and CDR2 YYNGEE come from the germline V gene. The CDR3 contains 17 residues. Trimming took 4 bases from V and 6 from J, leaving 26 bases between them.

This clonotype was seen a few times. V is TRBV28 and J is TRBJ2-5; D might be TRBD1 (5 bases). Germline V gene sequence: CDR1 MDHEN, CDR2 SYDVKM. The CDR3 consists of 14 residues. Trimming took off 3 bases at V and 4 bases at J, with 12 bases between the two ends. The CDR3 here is CASSLYRILETQYF. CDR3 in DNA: TGTGCCAGCAGTTTGTACAGGATTCTAGAGACCCAGTACTTC. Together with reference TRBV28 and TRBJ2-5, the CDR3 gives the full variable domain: DVKVTQSSRYLVKRTGEKVFLECVQDMDHENMFWYRQDPGLGLRLIYFSYDVKMKEKGDIPEGYSVSREKKERFSLILESASTNQTSMYLCASSLYRILETQYFGPGTRLLVL.

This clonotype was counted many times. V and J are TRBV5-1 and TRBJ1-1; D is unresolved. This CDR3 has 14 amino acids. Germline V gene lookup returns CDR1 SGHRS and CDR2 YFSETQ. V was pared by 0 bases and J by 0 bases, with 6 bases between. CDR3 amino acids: CASSLASLNTEAFF. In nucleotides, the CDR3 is TGCGCCAGCAGCTTGGCCTCCCTGAACACTGAAGCTTTCTTT.

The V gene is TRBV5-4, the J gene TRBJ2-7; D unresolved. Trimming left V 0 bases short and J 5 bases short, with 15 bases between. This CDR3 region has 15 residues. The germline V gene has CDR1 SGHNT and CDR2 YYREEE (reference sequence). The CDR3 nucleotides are TGTGCCAGCAGCTTGGAAGTCACTTCGTTCGACGAGCAGTACTTC. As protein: CASSLEVTSFDEQYF. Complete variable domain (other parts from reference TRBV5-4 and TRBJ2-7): ETGVTQSPTHLIKTRGQQVTLRCSSQSGHNTVSWYQQALGQGPQFIFQYYREEENGRGNFPPRFSGLQFPNYSSELNVNALELDDSALYLCASSLEVTSFDEQYFGPGTRLTVT.

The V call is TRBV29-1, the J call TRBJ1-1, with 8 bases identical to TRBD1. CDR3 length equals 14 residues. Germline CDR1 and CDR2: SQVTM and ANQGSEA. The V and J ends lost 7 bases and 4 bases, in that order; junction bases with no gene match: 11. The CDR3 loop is CSALSSTGATEAFF. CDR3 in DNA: TGCAGCGCCCTCTCCTCGACAGGGGCCACTGAAGCTTTCTTT.

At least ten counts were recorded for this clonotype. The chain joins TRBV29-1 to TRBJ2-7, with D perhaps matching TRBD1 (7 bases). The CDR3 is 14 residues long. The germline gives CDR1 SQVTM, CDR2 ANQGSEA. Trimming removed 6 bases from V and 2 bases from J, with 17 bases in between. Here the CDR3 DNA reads TGCAGCGTCCAGGGGGACTTCAACCCCTACGAGCAGTACTTC. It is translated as CSVQGDFNPYEQYF.

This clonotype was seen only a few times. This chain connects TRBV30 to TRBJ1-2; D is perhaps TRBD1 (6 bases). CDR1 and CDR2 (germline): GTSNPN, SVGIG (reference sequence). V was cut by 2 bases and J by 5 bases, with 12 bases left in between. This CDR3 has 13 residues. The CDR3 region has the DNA TGTGCCTGGAGTAAGACAGGCACGTATGGCTACACCTTC. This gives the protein CAWSKTGTYGYTF.

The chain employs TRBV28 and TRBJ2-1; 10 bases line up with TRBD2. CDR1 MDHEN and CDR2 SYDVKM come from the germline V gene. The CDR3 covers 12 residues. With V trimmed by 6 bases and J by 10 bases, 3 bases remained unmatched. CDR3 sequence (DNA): TGTGCCAGCAGCTGGACTAGCGGCGAGCAGTTCTTC. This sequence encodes CASSWTSGEQFF.

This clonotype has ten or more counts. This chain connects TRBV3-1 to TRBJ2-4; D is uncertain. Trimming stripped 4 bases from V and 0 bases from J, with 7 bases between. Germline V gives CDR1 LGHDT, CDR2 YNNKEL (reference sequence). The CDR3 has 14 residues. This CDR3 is CASSRQIAKNIQYF. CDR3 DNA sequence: TGTGCCAGCAGCCGTCAGATAGCCAAAAACATTCAGTACTTC.